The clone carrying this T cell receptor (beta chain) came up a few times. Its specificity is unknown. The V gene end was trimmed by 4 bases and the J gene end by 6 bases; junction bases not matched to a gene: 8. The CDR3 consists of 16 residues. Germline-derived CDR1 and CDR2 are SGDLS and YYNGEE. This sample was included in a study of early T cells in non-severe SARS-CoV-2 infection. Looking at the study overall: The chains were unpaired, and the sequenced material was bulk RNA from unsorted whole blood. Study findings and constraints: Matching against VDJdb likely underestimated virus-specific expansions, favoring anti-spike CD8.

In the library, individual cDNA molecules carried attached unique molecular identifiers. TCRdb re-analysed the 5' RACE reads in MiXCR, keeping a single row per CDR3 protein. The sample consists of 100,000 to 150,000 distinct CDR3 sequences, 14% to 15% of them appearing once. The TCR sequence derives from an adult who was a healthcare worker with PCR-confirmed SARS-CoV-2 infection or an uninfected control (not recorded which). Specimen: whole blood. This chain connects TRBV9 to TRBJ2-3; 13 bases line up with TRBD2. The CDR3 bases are TGTGCCAGCAGCCCCCGACTAGCGGGAGGTGCGGATACGCAGTATTTT. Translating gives CASSPRLAGGADTQYF.